This TCR beta chain emerged from a study of T cells in Graves' hyperthyroidism and ophthalmopathy. General study points: Blood also held most thyroid clonotypes expanded beyond 0.001.

Amplified TCR beta CDR3 regions derived from RNA transcripts. With the HTBI primer set, the TCR CDR3 went through a first round of RT-PCR. TCRdb processed the multiplex PCR reads anew with MiXCR; each CDR3 protein has one entry. The table shows approximately 530,000 distinct CDR3 sequences, with 16% occurring only once. When ophthalmopathy did not progress within 18 months, Graves' hyperthyroidism was considered stable. Newly diagnosed patients aged 18 to 65 had hyperthyroidism of under 2 months' duration. In germline, CDR1 is ENHRY, CDR2 SYGVKD. The CDR3 extends over 13 amino acids. With 6 bases removed from V and 5 bases from J, the gap between germline ends came to 13 bases. This clonotype has a count of ten or more. What it binds is not known.

The chain uses TRBV10-3 and TRBJ2-5; D uncertain. The sequenced sample consisted of blood. The receptor's source is a woman aged 18-30 years with Graves' hyperthyroidism. As DNA, the CDR3 is TGTGCCATCAGCCCAAGTGGCGCGGAGACCCAGTACTTC. Translation gives CAISPSGAETQYF.